Below, 30 T cell receptor beta chains from the same sample are listed, as sequenced in a study of tumor-infiltrating lymphocytes in primary liver carcinoma (dated by TCRdb to 2017 to 2019). Sequenced on an Illumina HiSeq 2500. Using a constant-region primer and ProtoScript II reverse transcriptase, TCRbeta-specific cDNA was reverse-transcribed from approximately 500 ng total RNA. TCRbeta libraries were built with three nested multiplex PCR rounds, a slightly modified ARM-PCR procedure. Each of the first two PCR rounds ran for around 10 cycles using multiplex TRBV1-TRBV30 forward primers together with a Cbeta reverse primer. TCRdb ran its own pipeline on the public reads, namely fastp trimming at Q25 and MiXCR clone calling, and kept in-frame beta chains. For every CDR3 protein sequence, its rows merge into one entry that carries the most common genes and DNA. The sample table records under 90,000 distinct CDR3 sequences; 72% of these occur just once. The ten largest make up roughly a fifth of the sample.

Total RNA and DNA were co-extracted without cell sorting from approximately 20-30 mg of bulk tissue using the AllPrep DNA/RNA mini kit. Sample: liver tumor tissue from sampling region 1. The sample's cell subset or site label, in plain terms: tumor region T1, superior pole. These receptors originate from a man aged 35-49 years with primary liver carcinoma and hepatitis B virus infection.

This clonotype was detected only once. The rearrangement joins TRBV30 to TRBJ1-6; D gene ambiguous. Trimming pared 8 bases from V and 7 bases from J, leaving 18 bases between. There are 14 residues in the CDR3. Looked up from germline, CDR1 is GTSNPN and CDR2 is SVGIG (reference sequence). The CDR3 protein is CARSRDLENSPLHF. The CDR3 DNA reads TGTGCCAGGTCCCGTGACCTAGAAAATTCACCCCTCCACTTT.

Many counts were recorded for this clonotype. J is TRBJ2-1 and V is TRBV10-1, with TRBD1 identical over 9 bases. The ends lost 2 bases at V and 5 bases at J; junction bases unmatched: 4. The length of the CDR3 is 15 residues. The germline V gene encodes CDR1 WNHNN and CDR2 SYGVQD (reference sequence). CDR3 nucleotide sequence: TGCGCCAGCAGTGAGCTCGGACAGGGGAACAATGAGCAGTTCTTC. Its protein is CASSELGQGNNEQFF.

A remark on this clonotype: Likely a read error: the CDR3 ends without its conserved phenylalanine or tryptophan. V usage is TRBV6-5 and J usage is TRBJ1-1; weak D call: TRBD1 (5 bases). Trimming pared 6 bases from V and 1 base from J, leaving 12 bases between. The CDR3 runs 14 residues. Germline CDR1 MNHEY, CDR2 SVGAGI. Here the CDR3 reads CASRPTGPNTEAFY. The CDR3 DNA is TGTGCCAGCAGACCGACGGGGCCGAACACTGAAGCTTTCTAC.

About this clonotype itself: One end of the junction fails to match germline, which may point to a read error. This sequence joins TRBV5-1 and TRBJ2-1, with 9 bases identical to TRBD2. CDR3 length equals 16 residues. The germline gives CDR1 SGHRS, CDR2 YFSETQ. The CDR3 coding sequence is TGCGCCAGCAGTTCCACACTAGCGGGCCTCTACAAGGAGCAGTTCTTC. Translating it yields CASSSTLAGLYKEQFF.

This clonotype was seen more than once but under ten times. Sequence at one end of the junction differs from germline and may be a read error. J is TRBJ2-7 and V is TRBV11-2, with D maybe TRBD2 (6 bases). CDR1 SGHAT and CDR2 FQNNGV come from the germline V gene. The CDR3 length is 14 residues. CDR3 sequence reads: CASSLSGSSYEQCF. The CDR3 DNA sequence: TGTGCCAGCAGCTTAAGCGGGTCATCCTACGAGCAGTGCTTC.

Concerning this clonotype itself: Being one base from a much bigger clone, this may be a read error. The chain joins TRBV14 to TRBJ1-3, with D maybe TRBD1 (5 bases). The CDR3 extends over 16 amino acids. Germline assignment: CDR1 SGHDN and CDR2 FVKESK. The DNA of the CDR3 is TGTACCAGCAGCCAACTTACAGGTTTAGCTGGAAACACCATATATTTT. Its protein is CTSSQLTGLAGNTIYF.

This clonotype came up a few times. This may be a read error: a much more frequent sequence differs by one nucleotide. The CDR3 spells CAIGGGREANTQYF. CDR3 in DNA: TGTGCCATCGGAGGGGGGCGGGAGGCCAATACGCAGTATTTT. The V call is TRBV10-3, the J call TRBJ2-3; TRBD2 aligns across 8 bases. J gave up 7 bases and V 8 bases, and 11 bases lay outside the gene matches. The CDR3 spans 14 residues. Germline lookup yields CDR1 ENHRY and CDR2 SYGVKD.

About this clonotype: The germline gene is not matched at one end of the junction; a read error may be the cause. This CDR3 is CCVGQSSSYNEQFF. Here the CDR3 DNA reads TGCTGCGTTGGACAATCCAGCTCTTACAATGAGCAGTTCTTC. The chain couples TRBV29-1 to TRBJ2-1; TRBD1 might be the D (5 bases). The germline V gene encodes CDR1 SQVTM and CDR2 ANQGSEA. The CDR3 spans 14 residues.

Notes on this clonotype: Compared with germline, one end of the junction differs, possibly owing to a read error. The V gene is TRBV5-5, the J gene TRBJ1-6; tentatively, D is TRBD1 (5 bases). This CDR3 is built from 17 residues. Germline V gene lookup returns CDR1 SGHKS and CDR2 YYEKEE (reference sequence). CDR3 nucleotide sequence: TGTGCCCGCAGCTTGGGGGGTAGGAGCTCCTATAGTTCACCCCTCCACTTT. The encoded protein is CARSLGGRSSYSSPLHF.

This clonotype has more than one count but fewer than ten. This rearrangement joins TRBV1 to TRBJ2-5; the table's D call, TRBD1, was not checked against the DNA. TRBV1 is termed a pseudogene. CDR3 size: 15 residues. CDR3 in DNA: TGCACCAGCAGCCCCCCGCAGGGGGCTCGAGAGACCCGGTACTTC. Amino acid sequence: CTSSPPQGARETRYF.

Notes on this clonotype: Without the conserved terminal phenylalanine or tryptophan, this CDR3 likely stems from a read error. The V and J genes are TRBV6-6 and TRBJ2-7; TRBD1 matches at 7 bases. The ends lost 7 bases at V and 3 bases at J; junction bases unmatched: 9. CDR3 length equals 14 residues. Germline V gives CDR1 MNHNY, CDR2 SVGAGI (reference sequence). The CDR3 nucleotides read TGTGCCAGCATAATGACGGGACAGAGCTACGAGCAGTACTTA. Its translation: CASIMTGQSYEQYL.

A note on this clonotype: Compared with germline, one end of the junction differs, possibly owing to a read error. The chain links TRBV11-2 to TRBJ2-5, with D possibly matching TRBD2 (5 bases). The germline gives CDR1 SGHAT, CDR2 FQNNGV. This CDR3 spans 14 amino acids. CDR3 residues: CASISTGILLSHYF. The DNA for the CDR3 is TGTGCCAGTATCTCGACGGGGATATTATTGTCCCACTACTTC.

As for this clonotype: Its ends do not fully match the called genes, so a read error is possible. As DNA, the CDR3 is TGTGCCAGCAGCTTACTCAGTGGGGGCAGTCAGCAAGAGACCCTGTACTTC. Its protein product is CASSLLSGGSQQETLYF. The V and J genes are TRBV11-2 and TRBJ2-5; TRBD1 is a possible D gene (6 bases). This CDR3 spans 17 amino acids. Germline V gene lookup returns CDR1 SGHAT and CDR2 FQNNGV.

Comments on this clonotype: At one boundary the junction diverges from the germline segment, which might be a read error. The gene calls are TRBV29-1 and TRBJ2-5; maybe TRBD2 (7 bases). Germline loops: CDR1 SQVTM, CDR2 ANQGSEA. The CDR3 extends over 16 amino acids. The CDR3 DNA follows: TGCAGCGTCTCATGGGGGGGGGCCGCTAAGGTGGAGGCCCAATACTTC. It encodes CSVSWGGAAKVEAQYF. Together with reference TRBV29-1 and TRBJ2-5, the CDR3 gives the full variable domain: SAVISQKPSRDICQRGTSLTIQCQVDSQVTMMFWYRQQPGQSLTLIATANQGSEATYESGFVIDKFPISRPNLTFSTLTVSNMSPEDSSIYLCSVSWGGAAKVEAQYFGPGTRLLVL.

This clonotype was counted ten times or more. In nucleotides, the CDR3 is TGTGCCAGCAGTGCTCCGGGACTAGTGAGGGATGAGCAGTTCTTC. Amino acid sequence: CASSAPGLVRDEQFF. V and J are TRBV28 and TRBJ2-1; 8 nucleotides agree with TRBD2. The germline V gene encodes CDR1 MDHEN and CDR2 SYDVKM. The CDR3 runs 15 residues. The ends lost 5 bases at V and 8 bases at J; junction bases unmatched: 11.

The J gene is TRBJ2-1, the V gene TRBV6-5; D possibly corresponds to TRBD2 (5 bases). V shed 10 bases and J shed 4 bases, with 23 bases lying between them. CDR3 length equals 16 residues. The V gene's germline CDR1 is MNHEY and CDR2 SVGAGI. The CDR3 DNA follows: TGTGCCACCGTCCCTCGGGGAAGGCTCGGGTACAATGAGCAGTTCTTC. Its translation: CATVPRGRLGYNEQFF.

To note about this clonotype: A junction boundary mismatches the germline segment, possibly from a read error. The J gene is TRBJ2-5, the V gene TRBV4-1; TRBD2 is a possible D gene (5 bases). Germline V CDR1 and CDR2: MGHRA, YSYEKL. CDR3 length: 21 amino acids. The CDR3 DNA follows: TGTGCCAGCAGCCAGGACCCCCCGGGAAATCGTCCCACCTCCAACCGGGAGACCCAGTACTTC. It encodes CASSQDPPGNRPTSNRETQYF.

Concerning this clonotype: Germline is not matched at one junction end, which may reflect a read error. This chain connects TRBV28 to TRBJ1-2, with D perhaps TRBD1 (5 bases). Germline V gene sequence: CDR1 MDHEN, CDR2 SYDVKM. The CDR3 runs to 13 residues. CDR3 bases: TGTGCCAGCACCGTAGGGGCTAACTATGACTACACCTTC. Protein sequence: CASTVGANYDYTF.

About this clonotype: This CDR3 is missing its conserved last phenylalanine or tryptophan, likely due to a read error. The J gene is TRBJ2-1, the V gene TRBV29-1, with TRBD2 matching 12 bases. The germline CDR1 and CDR2 sequences are SQVTM and ANQGSEA. CDR3 length: 14 amino acids. CDR3: CSIERTSGGNEQFL. In nucleotides, the CDR3 is TGCAGCATTGAAAGAACTAGCGGGGGGAATGAGCAGTTCTTA.

The chain joins TRBV7-3 to TRBJ1-6; D not certain. V dropped 5 bases and J dropped 8 bases, with 10 bases sitting between them. The CDR3 has 13 amino acids. The germline V gene encodes CDR1 SGHTA and CDR2 FQGTGA. The CDR3 DNA is TGTGCCAGCAGCAACGGTGGGGATTCACCCCTCCACTTT. It is translated as CASSNGGDSPLHF.

The J gene is TRBJ1-1, the V gene TRBV11-2; D unresolved. CDR1 and CDR2 (germline): SGHAT, FQNNGV. Trimming shortened V by 1 base and J by 6 bases, and 12 bases separated the two germline ends. This CDR3 has 14 amino acids. This CDR3 reads CASSLVGNHPEAFF. The CDR3, as DNA: TGTGCCAGCAGCTTAGTGGGGAATCATCCTGAAGCTTTCTTT.

A remark on this clonotype: A read error may produce the germline difference seen at one junction end. The chain carries TRBV20-1 and TRBJ2-1; TRBD2 agrees at 8 bases. Germline V CDR1 and CDR2: DFQATT, SNEGSKA (reference sequence). This CDR3 contains 13 residues. In DNA form, the CDR3 reads TGCAGTGTTAGGGGGACTAGTAGCAATGAACAGTTCTTC. Translation gives CSVRGTSSNEQFF.

This clonotype was counted between two and nine times. A much larger clone differs by one base, so this may be a read error. The chain joins TRBV6-5 to TRBJ2-5; TRBD2 aligns across 12 bases. The V gene's germline CDR1 is MNHEY and CDR2 SVGAGI. The CDR3 sequence is 14 residues long. DNA of the CDR3: TGTGTCAGCAGCCTAGGGACTAGCGGGGAGACCCAGTACTTC. Amino acid sequence: CVSSLGTSGETQYF.

On this clonotype: A much bigger clone sits one base away, suggesting this may be a read error. V and J are TRBV28 and TRBJ2-7; 8 positions agree with TRBD2. This CDR3 is 15 amino acids long. CDR1 MDHEN and CDR2 SYDVKM come from the germline V gene. J lost 2 bases, V lost 4 bases, and 7 bases had no gene match. Written as DNA, the CDR3 is TGTGCCAGCAGTTCCTGTGGTAGCGGGGCCTACGAGCAGTACTTC. Residues: CASSSCGSGAYEQYF.

As concerns this clonotype: A read error may produce the germline difference seen at one junction end. The chain combines TRBV29-1 with TRBJ1-3; weak D call: TRBD1 (5 bases). CDR1 and CDR2 (germline): SQVTM, ANQGSEA. CDR3 length: 15 amino acids. The CDR3 sequence: CNVFITGSSGSTIYF. CDR3 sequence (DNA): TGCAACGTTTTCATAACAGGTAGCTCTGGAAGCACCATATATTTT. Full variable domain (remainder filled in from reference TRBV29-1 and TRBJ1-3): SAVISQKPSRDICQRGTSLTIQCQVDSQVTMMFWYRQQPGQSLTLIATANQGSEATYESGFVIDKFPISRPNLTFSTLTVSNMSPEDSSIYLCNVFITGSSGSTIYFGEGSWLTVV.

This clonotype was seen more than once but under ten times. A much larger clone sits a single nucleotide away, making a read error possible. CDR3 residues: CASSLTVTGRGETQYF. Here the CDR3 DNA reads TGTGCCAGCAGCCTAACCGTGACAGGTAGAGGGGAGACCCAGTACTTC. The chain employs TRBV7-8 and TRBJ2-5, with D perhaps TRBD1 (6 bases). V was pared by 5 bases and J by 5 bases, with 21 bases between. There are 16 residues in the CDR3. Germline loops: CDR1 SGHVS, CDR2 FQNEAQ.

The table lists this clonotype with many counts. The V gene is TRBV29-1, the J gene TRBJ2-1; the D gene is possibly TRBD2 (6 bases). V dropped 4 bases and J dropped 3 bases, with 13 bases sitting between them. This CDR3 is built from 14 residues. The germline gives CDR1 SQVTM, CDR2 ANQGSEA. CDR3 in amino acids: CSVGAGSNYNEQFF. The CDR3, as DNA: TGCAGCGTTGGGGCGGGATCAAACTACAATGAGCAGTTCTTC.

Regarding this clonotype: A junction boundary mismatches the germline segment, possibly from a read error. J is TRBJ2-3 and V is TRBV12-3 or TRBV12-4; D remains ambiguous. CDR3 length: 14 amino acids. The CDR3 DNA reads TGTGTCAGCAGTTTACAAGACAACACAGATACGCAGTATTTT. It encodes CVSSLQDNTDTQYF.

Note on this clonotype: A junction end diverges from the germline sequence, so it may reflect a read error. The chain recombines TRBV6-5 with TRBJ2-1; no firm D call. The CDR3 runs to 15 residues. CDR1 MNHEY and CDR2 SVGAGI come from the germline V gene. This CDR3 is CASKITSVGYNEQFF. CDR3 sequence (DNA): TGTGCCAGCAAGATTACCAGTGTGGGCTACAATGAGCAATTCTTC.

The chain links TRBV5-6 to TRBJ2-1; 13 bases match TRBD2. The CDR3 extends over 15 amino acids. Germline trimming cut 4 bases from V and 14 bases from J; bases unmatched to any gene: 12. The germline CDR1 and CDR2 sequences are SGHDT and YYEEEE. CDR3 sequence (DNA): TGTGCCAGCAGCACTAGCGGGAGGGACTACAATGATAAGTTCTTC. Translation: CASSTSGRDYNDKFF.